This section outlines one T cell receptor beta chain sequence together with its context. Its specificity is not known. V lost 5 bases and J 4 bases, leaving 16 bases between the germline ends. Germline loops: CDR1 SGHVS, CDR2 FNYEAQ. This CDR3 spans 15 amino acids. These data belong to a study of post-analysis software for immune sequencing data. General study points: The five TRBV segments detected at higher frequency in patients than in controls included TRBV5-6, TRBV5-1 and TRBV20-1.

Unique molecular identifiers were present in the TCR beta cDNA libraries. The authors obtained roughly 0.5 million cDNA molecules from approximately 0.95 to 9.8 million T cells. TCRdb reprocessed the PCR reads via MiXCR and lists one record per CDR3 protein. The sample has approximately 730,000 distinct CDR3 sequences; 46% are singletons. This clonotype was sampled from a girl between 10 and 17 years old with multiple sclerosis. V usage is TRBV7-6 and J usage is TRBJ2-3; D perhaps matches TRBD2 (6 bases). The sequenced material came from blood. This chain's CDR3 is CASSPTGPGADTQYF. CDR3 sequence (DNA): TGTGCCAGCAGCCCCACCGGTCCGGGGGCAGATACGCAGTATTTT.